The 7 T cell receptor beta chains in this list originate from one sample, sequenced in a study of blood T cells in healthy people across ages. The second PCR ran about 6 to 11 cycles with a sample-barcoded 5' primer and J-beta primers. MiXCR, applied by TCRdb to the 5' RACE reads, yields one record per CDR3 protein. The table has 600,000 to 900,000 distinct CDR3 sequences, 20% to 30% seen once. The data also belong to a second study, concerning T cells of mothers and their children.

The sequenced sample was blood. The receptors were sampled from a boy aged 5-17 years in good health.

V gene TRBV29-1 combines with J gene TRBJ1-3, with D unclear. Germline CDR1 is SQVTM and CDR2 is ANQGSEA. Trimming left V 3 bases short and J 0 bases short, with 9 bases between. This CDR3 is built from 14 residues. CDR3 coding DNA: TGCAGCGTTGATACAGCCTTCTCTGGAAACACCATATATTTT. Protein: CSVDTAFSGNTIYF.

This clonotype was seen more than once but under ten times. The junction shows a germline mismatch at one end, possibly a read error. The rearrangement joins TRBV25-1 to TRBJ2-7; no reliable D call. The CDR3 length is 14 residues. Germline lookup yields CDR1 MGHDK and CDR2 SYGVNS. For the CDR3, the DNA is TGTACCAGCAGTGACCCTGTGTCACCCCACGAGCAGTACTTC. Protein sequence: CTSSDPVSPHEQYF.

CDR3 DNA: TGTGCCAGCAGCCAAGGGACAGCCCCGGAGACCCAGTACTTC. It translates to CASSQGTAPETQYF. The chain carries TRBV14 and TRBJ2-5, with D perhaps matching TRBD1 (6 bases). CDR1 is SGHDN, CDR2 FVKESK, per germline. Trimming left V 1 base short and J 5 bases short, with 11 bases between. The CDR3 has 14 amino acids.

This clonotype was seen a few times. CDR3 in amino acids: CASSLSGVDIQYF. The DNA of the CDR3 is TGTGCCAGCAGCTTATCAGGGGTGGACATTCAGTACTTC. V is TRBV7-9 and J is TRBJ2-4, with D possibly being TRBD1 (6 bases). Trimming removed 2 bases from V and 8 bases from J, with 10 bases in between. The CDR3 sequence is 13 residues long. Germline-derived CDR1 and CDR2 are SEHNR and FQNEAQ (reference sequence).

This chain uses TRBV14 with TRBJ1-5, with 10 bases fitting TRBD1. In germline, CDR1 is SGHDN, CDR2 FVKESK. This CDR3 is built from 15 residues. The V and J ends lost 6 bases and 4 bases, in that order; junction bases with no gene match: 6. DNA of the CDR3: TGTGCCAGCAGTTACGACAGGGGGCTTAATCAGCCCCAGCATTTT. Amino acid sequence: CASSYDRGLNQPQHF.

This clonotype was seen a few times. One end of the junction varies from germline; a read error may be responsible. The chain joins TRBV6-5 to TRBJ1-3, with D uncertain. From germline, CDR1 is MNHEY and CDR2 SVGAGI. This CDR3 is 11 amino acids long. The DNA for the CDR3 is TGTGCCAGCGTAACCGGGAACACCGTATATTTT. It yields the protein CASVTGNTVYF.

This chain joins TRBV10-3 and TRBJ1-2; D gene unclear. The CDR3 extends over 14 amino acids. Trimming took off 0 bases at V and 4 bases at J, with 9 bases between the two ends. Germline V gene sequence: CDR1 ENHRY, CDR2 SYGVKD. DNA for the CDR3: TGTGCCATCAGTGAGTCCTACAGTACCTATGGCTACACCTTC. It specifies CAISESYSTYGYTF.